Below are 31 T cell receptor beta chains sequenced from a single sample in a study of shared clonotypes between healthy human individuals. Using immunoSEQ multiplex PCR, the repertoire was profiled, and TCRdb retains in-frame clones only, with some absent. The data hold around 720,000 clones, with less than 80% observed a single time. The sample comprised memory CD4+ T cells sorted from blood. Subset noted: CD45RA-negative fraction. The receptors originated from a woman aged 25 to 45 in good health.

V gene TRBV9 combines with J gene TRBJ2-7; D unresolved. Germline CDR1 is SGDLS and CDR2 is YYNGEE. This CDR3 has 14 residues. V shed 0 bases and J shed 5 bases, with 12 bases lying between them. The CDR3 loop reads CASSVGPPPNEQYF. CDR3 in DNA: TGTGCCAGCAGCGTAGGGCCCCCTCCCAACGAGCAGTACTTC.

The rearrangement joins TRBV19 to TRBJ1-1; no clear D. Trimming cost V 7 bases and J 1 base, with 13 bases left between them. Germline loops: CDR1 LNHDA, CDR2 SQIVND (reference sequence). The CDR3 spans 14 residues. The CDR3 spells CASNPDGRNTEAFF. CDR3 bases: TGTGCCAGTAACCCGGACGGACGGAACACTGAAGCTTTCTTT.

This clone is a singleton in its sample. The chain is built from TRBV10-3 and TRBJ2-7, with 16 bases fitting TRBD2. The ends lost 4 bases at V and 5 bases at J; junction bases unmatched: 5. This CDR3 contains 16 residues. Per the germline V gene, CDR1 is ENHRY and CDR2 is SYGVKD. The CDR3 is CAISGYGTSGRDEQYF. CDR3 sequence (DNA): TGTGCCATCAGTGGATATGGGACTAGCGGGAGGGACGAGCAGTACTTC.

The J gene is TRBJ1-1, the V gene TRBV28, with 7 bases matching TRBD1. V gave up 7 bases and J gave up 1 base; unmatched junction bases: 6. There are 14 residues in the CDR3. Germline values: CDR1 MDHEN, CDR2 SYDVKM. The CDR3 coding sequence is TGTGCCAGCATGGGGGGACAGCAGAACACTGAAGCTTTCTTT. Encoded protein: CASMGGQQNTEAFF.

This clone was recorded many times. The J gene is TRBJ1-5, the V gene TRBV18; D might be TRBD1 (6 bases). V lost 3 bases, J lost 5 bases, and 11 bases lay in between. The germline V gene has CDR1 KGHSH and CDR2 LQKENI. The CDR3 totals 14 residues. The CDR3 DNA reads TGTGCCAGCTCACCGACCGCAGGGGATCAGCCCCAGCATTTT. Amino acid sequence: CASSPTAGDQPQHF.

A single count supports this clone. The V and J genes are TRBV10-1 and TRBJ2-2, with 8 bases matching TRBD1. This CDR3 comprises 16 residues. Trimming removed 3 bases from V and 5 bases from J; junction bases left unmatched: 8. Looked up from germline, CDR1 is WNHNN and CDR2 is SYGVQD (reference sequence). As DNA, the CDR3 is TGCGCCAGCAGTGATGACAGGGGAGGAATAACCGGGGAGCTGTTTTTT. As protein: CASSDDRGGITGELFF.

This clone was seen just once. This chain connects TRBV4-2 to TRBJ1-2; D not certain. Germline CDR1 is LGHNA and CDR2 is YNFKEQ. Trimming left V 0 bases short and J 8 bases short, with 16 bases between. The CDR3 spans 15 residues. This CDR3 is CASSQEFFPGAGYTF. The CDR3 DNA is TGTGCCAGCAGCCAAGAATTTTTCCCAGGCGCCGGCTACACCTTC.

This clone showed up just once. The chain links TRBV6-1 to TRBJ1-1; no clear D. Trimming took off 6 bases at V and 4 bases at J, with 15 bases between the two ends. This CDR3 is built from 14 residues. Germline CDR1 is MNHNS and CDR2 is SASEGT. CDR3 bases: TGTGCCAGCAGCAGCAACGGGGTGGGCACTGAAGCTTTCTTT. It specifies CASSSNGVGTEAFF.

CDR3 sequence (DNA): TGTGCCAGCAGTTTAAGGACCGCCGACCCTGGGACAGGGATAGAGCAGTACTTC. It yields the protein CASSLRTADPGTGIEQYF. This chain links TRBV27 with TRBJ2-7; 9 positions match TRBD1. Trimming cost V 2 bases and J 7 bases; bases outside gene matches: 18. Germline V gene sequence: CDR1 MNHEY, CDR2 SMNVEV (reference sequence). CDR3 size: 18 residues.

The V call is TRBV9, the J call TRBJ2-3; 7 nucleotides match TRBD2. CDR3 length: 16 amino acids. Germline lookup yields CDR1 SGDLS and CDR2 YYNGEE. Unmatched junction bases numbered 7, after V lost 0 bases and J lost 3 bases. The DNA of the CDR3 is TGTGCCAGCAGCGTAGGAGCAAGCGGGAAAACAGATACGCAGTATTTT. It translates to CASSVGASGKTDTQYF. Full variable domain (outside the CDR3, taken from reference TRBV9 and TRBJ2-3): DSGVTQTPKHLITATGQRVTLRCSPRSGDLSVYWYQQSLDQGLQFLIQYYNGEERAKGNILERFSAQQFPDLHSELNLSSLELGDSALYFCASSVGASGKTDTQYFGPGTRLTVL.

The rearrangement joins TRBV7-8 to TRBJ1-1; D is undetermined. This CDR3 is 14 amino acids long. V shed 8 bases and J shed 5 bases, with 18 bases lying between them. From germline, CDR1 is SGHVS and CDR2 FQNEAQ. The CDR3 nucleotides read TGTGCCAGCCAGGCCAGGCAGGCGGGTACTGAAGCTTTCTTT. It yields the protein CASQARQAGTEAFF.

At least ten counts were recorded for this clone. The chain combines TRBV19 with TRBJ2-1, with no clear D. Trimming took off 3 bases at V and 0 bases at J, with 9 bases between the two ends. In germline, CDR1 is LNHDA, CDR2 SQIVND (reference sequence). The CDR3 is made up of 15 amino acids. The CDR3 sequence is CASSINHVSYNEQFF. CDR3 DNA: TGTGCCAGTAGTATTAATCACGTCTCCTACAATGAGCAGTTCTTC. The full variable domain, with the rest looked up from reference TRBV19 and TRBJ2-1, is DGGITQSPKYLFRKEGQNVTLSCEQNLNHDAMYWYRQDPGQGLRLIYYSQIVNDFQKGDIAEGYSVSREKKESFPLTVTSAQKNPTAFYLCASSINHVSYNEQFFGPGTRLTVL.

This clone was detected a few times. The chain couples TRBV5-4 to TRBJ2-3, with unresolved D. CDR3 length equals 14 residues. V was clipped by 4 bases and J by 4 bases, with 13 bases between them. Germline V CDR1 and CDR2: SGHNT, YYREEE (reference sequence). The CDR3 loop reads CASSTSNQADTQYF. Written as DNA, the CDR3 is TGTGCCAGCAGCACCTCGAACCAGGCAGATACGCAGTATTTT.

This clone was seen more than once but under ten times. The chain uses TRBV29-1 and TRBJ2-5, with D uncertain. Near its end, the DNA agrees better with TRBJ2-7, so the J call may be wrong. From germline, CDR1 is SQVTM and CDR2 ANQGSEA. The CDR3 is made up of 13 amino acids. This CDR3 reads CSVQTDQTYEQYF. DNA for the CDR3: TGCAGCGTACAAACGGATCAAACCTACGAGCAGTACTTC.

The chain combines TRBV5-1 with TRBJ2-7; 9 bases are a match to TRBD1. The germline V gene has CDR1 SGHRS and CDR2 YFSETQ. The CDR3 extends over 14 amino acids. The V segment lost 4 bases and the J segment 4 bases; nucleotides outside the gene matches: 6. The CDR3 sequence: CASSNTGGPYEQYF. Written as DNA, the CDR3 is TGCGCCAGCAGCAATACAGGGGGCCCGTACGAGCAGTACTTC.

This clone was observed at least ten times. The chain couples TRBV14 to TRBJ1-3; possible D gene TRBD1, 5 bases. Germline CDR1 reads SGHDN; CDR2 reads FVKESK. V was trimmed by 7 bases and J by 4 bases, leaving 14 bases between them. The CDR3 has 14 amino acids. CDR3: CASTPWGSGNTIYF. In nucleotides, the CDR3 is TGTGCCAGCACCCCGTGGGGGTCCGGAAACACCATATATTTT.

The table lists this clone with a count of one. Here the CDR3 reads CASTSSQGLGEFF. The CDR3 nucleotides read TGTGCCAGCACCTCATCACAGGGCCTTGGGGAGTTCTTC. The chain is built from TRBV6-5 and TRBJ2-1, with D maybe TRBD1 (6 bases). V gave up 7 bases and J gave up 14 bases, with 21 bases separating them. The germline CDR1 and CDR2 sequences are MNHEY and SVGAGI. The CDR3 runs 13 residues.

As DNA, the CDR3 is TGTGCCAGCAGCTTCAGACAGGGACCTGGAAACACCATATATTTT. Encoded protein: CASSFRQGPGNTIYF. The chain carries TRBV11-2 and TRBJ1-3; TRBD1 matches 7 bases. With V trimmed by 3 bases and J by 2 bases, 4 bases remained unmatched. This CDR3 contains 15 residues. CDR1 is SGHAT, CDR2 FQNNGV, per germline.

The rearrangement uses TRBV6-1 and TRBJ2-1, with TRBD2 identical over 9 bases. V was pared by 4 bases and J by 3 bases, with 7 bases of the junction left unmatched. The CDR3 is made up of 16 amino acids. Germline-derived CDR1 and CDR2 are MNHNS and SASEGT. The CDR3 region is CASSGAAGGVYNEQFF. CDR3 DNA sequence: TGTGCCAGCAGTGGAGCAGCGGGAGGTGTCTACAATGAGCAGTTCTTC.

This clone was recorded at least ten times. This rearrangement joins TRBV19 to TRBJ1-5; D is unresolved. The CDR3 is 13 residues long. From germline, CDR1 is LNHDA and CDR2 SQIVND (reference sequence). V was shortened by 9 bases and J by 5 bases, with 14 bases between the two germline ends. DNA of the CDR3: TGTGCCAGCCGTGGTGACGGCTATCAGCCCCAGCATTTT. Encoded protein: CASRGDGYQPQHF.

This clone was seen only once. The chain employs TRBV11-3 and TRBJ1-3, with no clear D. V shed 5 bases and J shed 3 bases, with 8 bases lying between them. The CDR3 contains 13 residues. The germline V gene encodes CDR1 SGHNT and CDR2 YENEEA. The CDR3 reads CASSPSHGNTIYF. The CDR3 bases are TGTGCCAGCAGCCCGTCACATGGAAACACCATATATTTT. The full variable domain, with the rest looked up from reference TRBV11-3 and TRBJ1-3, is EAGVVQSPRYKIIEKKQPVAFWCNPISGHNTLYWYLQNLGQGPELLIRYENEEAVDDSQLPKDRFSAERLKGVDSTLKIQPAELGDSAVYLCASSPSHGNTIYFGEGSWLTVV.

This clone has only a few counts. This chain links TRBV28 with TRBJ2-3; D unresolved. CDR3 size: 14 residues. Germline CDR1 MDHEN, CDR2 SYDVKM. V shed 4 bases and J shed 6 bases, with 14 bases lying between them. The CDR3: CASSSLAAVDTQYF. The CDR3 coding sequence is TGTGCCAGCAGTTCCCTCGCAGCAGTGGATACGCAGTATTTT.

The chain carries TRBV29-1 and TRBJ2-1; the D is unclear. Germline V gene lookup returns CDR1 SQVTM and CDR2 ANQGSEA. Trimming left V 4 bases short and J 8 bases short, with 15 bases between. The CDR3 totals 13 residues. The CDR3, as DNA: TGCAGCGTTGGGGCGGCGCATAAGGATGAGCAGTTCTTC. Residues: CSVGAAHKDEQFF.

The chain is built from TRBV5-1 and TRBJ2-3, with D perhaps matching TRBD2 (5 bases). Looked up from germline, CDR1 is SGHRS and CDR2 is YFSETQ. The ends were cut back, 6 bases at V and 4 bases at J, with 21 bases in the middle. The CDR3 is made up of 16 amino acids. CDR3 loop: CASKSGGSEMADTQYF. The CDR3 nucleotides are TGCGCCAGCAAGAGTGGCGGGTCAGAGATGGCAGATACGCAGTATTTT.

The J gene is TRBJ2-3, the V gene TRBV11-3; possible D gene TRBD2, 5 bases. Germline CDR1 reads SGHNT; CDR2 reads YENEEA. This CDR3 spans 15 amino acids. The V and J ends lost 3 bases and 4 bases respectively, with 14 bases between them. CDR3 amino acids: CASSLRRTRADTQYF. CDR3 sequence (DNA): TGTGCCAGCAGCTTGAGGAGGACTCGGGCAGATACGCAGTATTTT.

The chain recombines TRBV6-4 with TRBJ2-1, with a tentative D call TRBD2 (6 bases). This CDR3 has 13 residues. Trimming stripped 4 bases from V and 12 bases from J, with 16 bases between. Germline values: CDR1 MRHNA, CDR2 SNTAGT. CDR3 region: CASSAHGGRGQFF. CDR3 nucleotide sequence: TGTGCCAGCAGTGCTCACGGAGGGCGTGGGCAGTTCTTC.

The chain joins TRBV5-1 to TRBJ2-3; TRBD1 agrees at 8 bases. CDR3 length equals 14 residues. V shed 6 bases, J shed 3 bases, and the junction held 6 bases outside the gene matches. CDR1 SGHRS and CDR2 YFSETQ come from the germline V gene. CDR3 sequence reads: CASTGQGRTDTQYF. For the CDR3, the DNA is TGCGCCAGCACCGGACAGGGAAGAACAGATACGCAGTATTTT.

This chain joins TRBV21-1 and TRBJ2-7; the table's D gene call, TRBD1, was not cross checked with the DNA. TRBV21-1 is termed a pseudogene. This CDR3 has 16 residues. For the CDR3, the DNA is TGTGCCAGCAGCACCCCCCCGGGACAGGGGCCCTACGAGCAGTACTTC. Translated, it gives CASSTPPGQGPYEQYF.

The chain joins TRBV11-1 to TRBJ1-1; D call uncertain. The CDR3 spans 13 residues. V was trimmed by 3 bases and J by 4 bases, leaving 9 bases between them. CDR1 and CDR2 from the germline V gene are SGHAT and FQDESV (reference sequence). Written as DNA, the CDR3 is TGTGCCAGCAGCTTTCAGGAATTCACTGAAGCTTTCTTT. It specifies CASSFQEFTEAFF.

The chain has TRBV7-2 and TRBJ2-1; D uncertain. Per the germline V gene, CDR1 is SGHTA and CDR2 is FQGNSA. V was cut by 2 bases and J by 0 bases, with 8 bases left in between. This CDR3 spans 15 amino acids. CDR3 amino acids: CASSLKASSYNEQFF. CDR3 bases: TGTGCCAGCAGCTTAAAGGCCAGCTCCTACAATGAGCAGTTCTTC.

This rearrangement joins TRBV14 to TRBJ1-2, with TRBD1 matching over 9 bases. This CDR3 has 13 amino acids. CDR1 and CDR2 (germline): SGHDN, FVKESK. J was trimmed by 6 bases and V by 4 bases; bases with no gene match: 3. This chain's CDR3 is CASSLRTGDGYTF. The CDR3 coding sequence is TGTGCCAGCAGCCTCCGGACAGGGGATGGCTACACCTTC.